This T cell receptor beta chain stems from a study of control samples from healthy donors and cancer patients. Germline CDR1 reads WNHNN; CDR2 reads SYGVQD (reference sequence). The CDR3 contains 16 residues. The V segment lost 8 bases and the J segment 2 bases; nucleotides outside the gene matches: 11. Here immunoSEQ multiplex PCR was the method, and the copy in TCRdb shows in-frame clones only, minus some. This repertoire shows over 100,000 clones, about 89% found once; its top ten account for 17%. In its sample, this clone was seen a few times. The sequencing input was blood. The V gene is TRBV10-1, the J gene TRBJ1-5, with TRBD1 identical over 8 bases. The sequence was collected from a woman aged 45-65 years in good health. Here the CDR3 DNA reads TGCGCCAGCCCCCCGGGACAGGCGACGGGCAATCAGCCCCAGCATTTT. Translating it yields CASPPGQATGNQPQHF.